The 14 T cell receptor beta chains below come from one sample, sequenced in a study of blood T cell repertoires in COVID-19 (dated by TCRdb to about 2020). The receptor library was made with the immunoSEQ multiplex PCR assay. As stored in TCRdb, this immuneACCESS dataset retains in-frame rearrangements with V and J assigned. A fraction of the clones does not appear; measured against another copy, unresolved V genes explain less than half of the discrepancy, and the remainder lacks a known reason. In this sample the table shows about 56,000 clones, 89% of which occur a single time. 43% of the sample goes to the ten largest clones. Input material: peripheral blood. Receptors originate from a woman aged 55-70 years with COVID-19, enrolled during active disease.

CDR3 sequence reads: CASRLTSGSSTDTQYF. The CDR3 bases are TGTGCCAGTAGGCTTACTAGCGGGTCTAGCACAGATACGCAGTATTTT. The gene calls are TRBV19 and TRBJ2-3, with 9 nucleotides matching TRBD2. The ends lost 6 bases at V and 0 bases at J; junction bases unmatched: 7. Germline CDR1 LNHDA, CDR2 SQIVND (reference sequence). The CDR3 consists of 16 residues.

The V call is TRBV3-1 (or the pseudogene TRBV3-2), the J call TRBJ1-2, with a weak D call TRBD1 (6 bases). This CDR3 is 14 amino acids long. The V gene's germline CDR1 is LGHDT and CDR2 YNNKEL (reference sequence). V was trimmed by 0 bases and J by 5 bases, leaving 10 bases between them. The CDR3 DNA is TGTGCCAGCAGCCAAGAAGGGGGAGGGTATGGCTACACCTTC. Residues: CASSQEGGGYGYTF.

Comments on this clone: The junction differs from germline at one of its ends, possibly a read error. The chain combines TRBV19 with TRBJ2-1, with TRBD1 as a possible D gene (6 bases). In germline, CDR1 is LNHDA, CDR2 SQIVND (reference sequence). The CDR3 has 15 residues. The CDR3 is CASSIGDTTYNEQFF. The DNA of the CDR3 is TGTGCCAGTAGCATAGGGGACACGACCTACAATGAGCAGTTCTTC. The full variable domain, in which reference TRBV19 and TRBJ2-1 provide the parts outside the CDR3, is DGGITQSPKYLFRKEGQNVTLSCEQNLNHDAMYWYRQDPGQGLRLIYYSQIVNDFQKGDIAEGYSVSREKKESFPLTVTSAQKNPTAFYLCASSIGDTTYNEQFFGPGTRLTVL.

The rearrangement uses TRBV4-3 and TRBJ1-2; D is uncertain. Trimming took off 1 base at V and 4 bases at J, with 7 bases between the two ends. The length of the CDR3 is 13 residues. Germline V lookup: CDR1 LGHNA, CDR2 YSLEER. For the CDR3, the DNA is TGCGCCAGCAGCCAAGCCGGAGTCTATGGCTACACCTTC. It specifies CASSQAGVYGYTF.

This clone showed up just once. V gene TRBV10-3 combines with J gene TRBJ1-5; the match to TRBD1 covers 8 bases. CDR1 and CDR2 from the germline V gene are ENHRY and SYGVKD. The V and J ends lost 2 bases and 5 bases, in that order; junction bases with no gene match: 11. CDR3 length: 17 residues. CDR3 sequence (DNA): TGTGCCATCAGTGAGACCATCGGGACAGGCCGGCATCAGCCCCAGCATTTT. Its translation is CAISETIGTGRHQPQHF.

This chain links TRBV11-3 with TRBJ2-1; 9 nucleotides line up with TRBD2. Germline V lookup: CDR1 SGHNT, CDR2 YENEEA. J was trimmed by 7 bases and V by 5 bases; bases with no gene match: 12. CDR3 length equals 16 residues. CDR3 nucleotide sequence: TGTGCCAGCAGCCCCTCCTCGGCGGGGGGGTCGAATGAGCAGTTCTTC. Protein product: CASSPSSAGGSNEQFF.

The chain links TRBV28 to TRBJ1-3; TRBD1 is a possible D gene (6 bases). V gave up 4 bases and J gave up 8 bases, with 18 bases separating them. The CDR3 loop spans 15 amino acids. Germline V gene sequence: CDR1 MDHEN, CDR2 SYDVKM. CDR3 in amino acids: CASSSHLTGIDTIYF. CDR3 DNA: TGTGCCAGCAGTTCCCATTTAACAGGGATCGACACCATATATTTT.

The V call is TRBV5-1, the J call TRBJ2-1; a weak D match, TRBD1 (5 bases). V lost 6 bases and J lost 2, with 9 bases in between. The CDR3 runs to 13 residues. CDR1 and CDR2 from the germline V gene are SGHRS and YFSETQ. This CDR3 reads CASKGPTYNEQFF. The DNA of the CDR3 is TGCGCCAGCAAGGGGCCTACCTACAATGAGCAGTTCTTC.

The V call is TRBV19, the J call TRBJ2-5; 9 bases line up with TRBD1. The CDR3 contains 16 residues. V gave up 5 bases and J gave up 7 bases; unmatched junction bases: 14. Germline loops: CDR1 LNHDA, CDR2 SQIVND (reference sequence). DNA of the CDR3: TGTGCCAGTAGTGGTGGACAGGGGATTCCAAGACGGACCCAGTACTTC. It encodes CASSGGQGIPRRTQYF.

This sequence joins TRBV4-1 and TRBJ2-7; D remains ambiguous. Trimming cost V 0 bases and J 3 bases, with 15 bases left between them. Germline CDR1 is MGHRA and CDR2 is YSYEKL. This CDR3 contains 16 residues. The CDR3 DNA reads as TGCGCCAGCAGCCAAGATCCCTTATTAGACTTCTACGAGCAGTACTTC. Residues: CASSQDPLLDFYEQYF.

The genes are TRBV18 and TRBJ1-2; tentatively, D is TRBD1 (6 bases). The germline V gene has CDR1 KGHSH and CDR2 LQKENI. V was trimmed by 2 bases and J by 7 bases, leaving 11 bases between them. The CDR3 has 13 residues. CDR3 protein: CASSPGGASGYTF. The CDR3, as DNA: TGTGCCAGCTCACCAGGGGGCGCCTCTGGCTACACCTTC. Variable domain in full (rest from reference TRBV18 and TRBJ1-2): NAGVMQNPRHLVRRRGQEARLRCSPMKGHSHVYWYRQLPEEGLKFMVYLQKENIIDESGMPKERFSAEFPKEGPSILRIQQVVRGDSAAYFCASSPGGASGYTFGSGTRLTVV.

V is TRBV3-1 (or the pseudogene TRBV3-2) and J is TRBJ2-5; weak D call: TRBD1 (6 bases). Trimming stripped 2 bases from V and 1 base from J, with 11 bases between. This CDR3 contains 15 residues. The germline CDR1 and CDR2 sequences are LGHDT and YNNKEL (reference sequence). CDR3 loop: CASSQMYRAQETQYF. The CDR3 nucleotides are TGTGCCAGCAGCCAAATGTACAGGGCCCAAGAGACCCAGTACTTC.

The gene calls are TRBV3-1 (or the pseudogene TRBV3-2) and TRBJ1-4, with D perhaps TRBD1 (5 bases). Looked up from germline, CDR1 is LGHDT and CDR2 is YNNKEL (reference sequence). The CDR3 spans 14 residues. Trimming stripped 5 bases from V and 6 bases from J, with 13 bases between. CDR3 sequence reads: CASSSQGLDEKLFF. CDR3 DNA sequence: TGTGCCAGCAGCTCCCAGGGATTGGATGAAAAACTGTTTTTT.

The CDR3 bases are TGTGCCAGCAGTAATCCTTTCGAGGGGGCAAAAGGCTACACCTTC. It encodes CASSNPFEGAKGYTF. This chain links TRBV6-5 with TRBJ1-2; TRBD1 matches 7 bases. This CDR3 has 15 amino acids. The germline V gene encodes CDR1 MNHEY and CDR2 SVGAGI. The V segment lost 5 bases and the J segment 8 bases; nucleotides outside the gene matches: 14.